One and the same sample provided the 18 T cell receptor beta chains below, sequenced in a study of T cells in women clearing cervical HPV infection (dated by TCRdb to the late 2010s). The library was built by means of the immunoSEQ multiplex PCR assay. TCRdb took over this immuneACCESS table, retaining in-frame rearrangements with V and J assigned. Such tables are incomplete; in checked studies, under half of the missing clones stem from an unresolved V gene, and the remainder is unexplained. The sample's table lists a count of tens of thousands of clones. 7.6% of the sample goes to the ten largest clones. Sequencing was performed on blood buffy coat. The receptors here all came from a woman aged 18 to 69 with a cervical HPV16 infection that either progressed to CIN3+ or cleared (not recorded which).

A note on this clone: The read is 3 residues too short to cover the CDR3 end, so that end is filled in from the germline J gene. This chain connects TRBV18 to TRBJ1-5; 9 bases line up with TRBD1. Germline V gene sequence: CDR1 KGHSH, CDR2 LQKENI. The V segment lost 2 bases and the J segment 8 bases; nucleotides outside the gene matches: 10. CDR3 length: 16 amino acids. The covered CDR3 bases are TGTGCCAGCTCACCAAACAAACAGGGGGCGGAGAAGCCC. Its protein is CASSPNKQGAEKP. The entire CDR3 reads CASSPNKQGAEKPQHF.

A remark on this clone: The sequenced fragment ends 3 residues before the CDR3 boundary, so the rest is inferred from the germline J gene. The chain uses TRBV7-9 and TRBJ1-2; D not certain. Germline V lookup: CDR1 SEHNR, CDR2 FQNEAQ (reference sequence). The V end was cut by 4 bases, the J end by 2 bases, with 8 bases between. The CDR3 contains 13 residues. The CDR3: CASSSTRNYGYTF. Partial CDR3 DNA: TGTGCCAGCAGCTCAACCAGAAACTATGGC.

Of note for this clone: The read finishes 3 residues shy of the CDR3 end, and the germline J gene is used to complete it. V and J are TRBV7-2 and TRBJ2-3; D might be TRBD1 (5 bases). The V gene lost 5 bases and the J gene lost 6 bases, with 12 bases spanning the gap. This CDR3 contains 13 residues. Germline assignment: CDR1 SGHTA and CDR2 FQGNSA. CDR3 DNA (partial): TGTGCCAGCAGCCCCGGAAGGGGCGATACG. Protein sequence: CASSPGRGDT. The CDR3 in full is CASSPGRGDTQYF.

With regard to this clone: The missing CDR3 end, 3 residues past where the read stops, is filled in from the germline J gene. The rearrangement uses TRBV20-1 and TRBJ2-3; 9 bases are shared with TRBD2. Germline-derived CDR1 and CDR2 are DFQATT and SNEGSKA (reference sequence). Trimming cost V 5 bases and J 3 bases; bases outside gene matches: 15. The CDR3 totals 17 residues. Partial CDR3 DNA: TGCAGTGCTCCCCGCGCTTATTCAAGCGGGAGGACAGATACG. Translating it yields CSAPRAYSSGRTDT. The full CDR3 protein reads CSAPRAYSSGRTDTQYF.

CDR3 in amino acids: CASSFQSSNEKLFF. CDR3 DNA, as far as it was read: TGTGCCAGCAGCTTTCAGAGTTCGAATGAAAAA. The V and J genes are TRBV7-6 and TRBJ1-4; D unresolved. The CDR3 is cut off 3 residues early in the read; its end comes from the germline J gene. The V end lost 3 bases, the J end lost 5 bases, and 10 bases lay between the germline ends. Germline V gene sequence: CDR1 SGHVS, CDR2 FNYEAQ. The CDR3 is made up of 14 amino acids.

The DNA read from the CDR3 is TGCGCCAGCAGCCAAAGGCAATATGAGATTAATTCACCC. This codes for CASSQRQYEINSP. The whole CDR3 protein reads CASSQRQYEINSPLHF. This sequence joins TRBV4-1 and TRBJ1-6; no firm D call. The read gets to within 3 residues of the CDR3 end, and the germline J gene fills in the rest. Germline V gene data show CDR1 as MGHRA and CDR2 as YSYEKL. This CDR3 has 16 residues. V was clipped by 2 bases and J by 6 bases, with 14 bases between them.

About this clone: The CDR3 end lies 3 residues beyond the end of the read and is filled in from the germline J gene. The chain couples TRBV2 to TRBJ2-7; 9 bases line up with TRBD1. The CDR3 has 16 residues. Germline assignment: CDR1 SNHLY and CDR2 FYNNEI. J lost 4 bases, V lost 1 base, and 8 bases had no gene match. CDR3 sequence reads: CASSEGLRTGAYEQYF. Partial CDR3 DNA: TGTGCCAGCAGTGAAGGCTTAAGGACAGGGGCGTACGAG.

For this clone: The read ends 3 residues shy of where the CDR3 ends; the end is completed using the germline J gene. This sequence joins TRBV12-3 or TRBV12-4 and TRBJ1-4; D call uncertain. The CDR3 extends over 13 amino acids. The V gene lost 3 bases and the J gene lost 8 bases, with 10 bases spanning the gap. This CDR3 reads CASSFGEAEKLFF. The sequenced part of the CDR3 DNA is TGTGCCAGCAGTTTCGGGGAAGCCGAAAAA.

On this clone: The read terminates 3 residues ahead of where the CDR3 ends, so the germline J gene completes it. The sample has other DNA sequences that encode this CDR3 too. This chain joins TRBV7-9 and TRBJ2-5; D is uncertain. Germline values: CDR1 SEHNR, CDR2 FQNEAQ (reference sequence). The CDR3 is 12 amino acids. V was shortened by 1 base and J by 5 bases, with 5 bases between the two germline ends. The CDR3 loop is CASSLVRETQYF. The DNA read from the CDR3 is TGTGCCAGCAGCTTAGTCCGGGAGACC.

In the case of this clone: The junction departs from germline at one end; a sequencing error may be responsible. The CDR3 goes on 3 residues after the read ends, and that part is filled in from the germline J gene. The chain combines TRBV4-1 with TRBJ2-7, with 7 bases identical to TRBD2. The CDR3 totals 15 residues. Germline CDR1 reads MGHRA; CDR2 reads YSYEKL. The CDR3 sequence: CTSSLQAGKAHEQYF. The CDR3 DNA, read in part, is TGCACCAGCAGCCTTCAAGCGGGAAAAGCCCACGAG.

As to this clone: The CDR3 end falls 3 residues outside the read, so it is completed with the germline J gene. The chain carries TRBV4-1 and TRBJ2-3; D may be TRBD2 (5 bases). This CDR3 spans 15 amino acids. Germline CDR1 reads MGHRA; CDR2 reads YSYEKL. With 5 bases removed from V and 0 bases from J, the gap between germline ends came to 12 bases. CDR3 sequence reads: CASSIQRTSTDTQYF. Partial CDR3 DNA: TGCGCCAGCAGCATTCAGCGGACTAGCACAGATACG.

A word on this clone: The missing CDR3 end, 3 residues past where the read stops, is filled in from the germline J gene. The chain has TRBV20-1 and TRBJ2-1; 9 bases align to TRBD1. The CDR3 totals 15 residues. Germline V CDR1 and CDR2: DFQATT, SNEGSKA (reference sequence). The V gene end was trimmed by 5 bases and the J gene end by 8 bases; junction bases not matched to a gene: 13. The sequenced CDR3 bases are TGCAGTGCTCAAGACCGGGACAGGGTAATGGATGAG. This translates into CSAQDRDRVMDE. From start to end, the CDR3 is CSAQDRDRVMDEQFF.

CDR3 DNA, as far as it was read: TGTGCCAGCAGTTACGGACAGGGGGACTATGGC. Its protein product is CASSYGQGDYG. The CDR3 as a whole reads CASSYGQGDYGYTF. This chain connects TRBV2 to TRBJ1-2; 10 positions agree with TRBD1. The DNA ends 3 residues before the CDR3 does, and the rest of the CDR3 is filled in from the germline J gene. Germline assignment: CDR1 SNHLY and CDR2 FYNNEI. Unmatched junction bases numbered 3, after V lost 5 bases and J lost 3 bases. The CDR3 totals 14 residues.

Note on this clone: The CDR3 end lies 3 residues beyond the end of the read and is filled in from the germline J gene. This chain links TRBV20-1 with TRBJ1-5; possible D gene TRBD1, 6 bases. Between the trimmed V and J ends, which lost 6 bases and 3 bases, there was a span of 12 bases. The V gene's germline CDR1 is DFQATT and CDR2 SNEGSKA (reference sequence). The CDR3 spans 13 residues. The CDR3 sequence is CSAIDRINQPQHF. The sequenced part of the CDR3 DNA is TGCAGTGCCATCGACAGGATCAATCAGCCC.

With regard to this clone: Read sequence stops 3 residues before the CDR3 end, and the germline J gene provides the missing end. The rearrangement uses TRBV11-2 and TRBJ2-2; the D gene is possibly TRBD2 (6 bases). V lost 5 bases and J lost 3, with 13 bases in between. Germline V gene sequence: CDR1 SGHAT, CDR2 FQNNGV. The CDR3 consists of 15 residues. CDR3 residues: CASSHTGGYTGELFF. The part of the CDR3 DNA that was read is TGTGCCAGCAGCCACACAGGAGGGTACACCGGGGAG.

Points on this clone: The DNA ends 3 residues before the CDR3 does, and the rest of the CDR3 is filled in from the germline J gene. This chain uses TRBV5-8 with TRBJ2-7, with a tentative D call TRBD2 (5 bases). With 0 bases removed from V and 2 bases from J, the gap between germline ends came to 6 bases. Germline V gene lookup returns CDR1 SGHTS and CDR2 YDEGEE. The CDR3 loop spans 13 amino acids. The CDR3 sequence is CASSLELAYEQYF. CDR3 DNA, as far as it was read: TGTGCCAGCAGCTTGGAACTAGCCTACGAG.

Concerning this clone itself: The read comes to an end 3 residues before the CDR3 does, leaving the germline J gene to fill in the end. The V gene is TRBV5-1, the J gene TRBJ2-1; 14 bases match TRBD2. Trimming at V came to 4 bases and at J to 8 bases, leaving 2 bases not matched to a gene. The CDR3 is 14 amino acids. Germline V gene sequence: CDR1 SGHRS, CDR2 YFSETQ. CDR3 sequence reads: CASSGTSGGYEQFF. The DNA read from the CDR3 is TGCGCCAGCAGCGGGACTAGCGGGGGTTATGAG.

As for this clone: From the germline J gene comes the end of the CDR3, since the read stops 3 residues before it. The V and J genes are TRBV5-1 and TRBJ2-7; D perhaps matches TRBD1 (5 bases). Trimming pared 5 bases from V and 4 bases from J, leaving 16 bases between. The germline CDR1 and CDR2 sequences are SGHRS and YFSETQ. This CDR3 comprises 14 residues. The CDR3: CASSPLPGSYEQYF. Incomplete CDR3 DNA: TGCGCCAGCAGTCCACTCCCAGGGTCGTACGAG.